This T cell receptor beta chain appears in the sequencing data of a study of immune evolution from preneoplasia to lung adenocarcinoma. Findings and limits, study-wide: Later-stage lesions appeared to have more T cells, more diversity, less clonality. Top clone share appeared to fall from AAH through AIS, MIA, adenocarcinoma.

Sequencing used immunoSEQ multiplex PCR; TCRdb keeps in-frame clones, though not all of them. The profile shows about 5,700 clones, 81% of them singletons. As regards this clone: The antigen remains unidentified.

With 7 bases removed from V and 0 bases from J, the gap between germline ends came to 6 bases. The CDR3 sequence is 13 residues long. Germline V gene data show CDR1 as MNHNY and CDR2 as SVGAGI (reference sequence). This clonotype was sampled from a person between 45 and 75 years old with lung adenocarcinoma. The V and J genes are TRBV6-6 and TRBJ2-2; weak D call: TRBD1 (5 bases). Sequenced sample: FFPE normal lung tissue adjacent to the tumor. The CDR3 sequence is CASKGSNTGELFF. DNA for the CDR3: TGTGCCAGCAAGGGGTCGAACACCGGGGAGCTGTTTTTT.